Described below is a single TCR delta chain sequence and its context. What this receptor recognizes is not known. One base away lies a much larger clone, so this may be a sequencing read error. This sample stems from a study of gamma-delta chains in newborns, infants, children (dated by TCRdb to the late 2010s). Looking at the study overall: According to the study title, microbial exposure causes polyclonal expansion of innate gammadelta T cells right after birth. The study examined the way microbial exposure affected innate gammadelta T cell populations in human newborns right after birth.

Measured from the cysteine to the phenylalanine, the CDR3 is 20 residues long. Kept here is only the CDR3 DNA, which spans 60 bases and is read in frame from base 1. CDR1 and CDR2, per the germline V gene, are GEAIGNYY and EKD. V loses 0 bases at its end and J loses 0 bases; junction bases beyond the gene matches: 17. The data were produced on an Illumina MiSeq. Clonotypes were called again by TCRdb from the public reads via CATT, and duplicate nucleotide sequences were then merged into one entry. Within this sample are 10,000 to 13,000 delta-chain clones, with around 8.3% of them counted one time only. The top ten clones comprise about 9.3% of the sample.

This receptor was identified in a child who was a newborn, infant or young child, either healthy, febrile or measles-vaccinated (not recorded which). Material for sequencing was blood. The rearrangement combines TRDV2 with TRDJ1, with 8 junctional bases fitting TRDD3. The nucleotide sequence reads TGTGCCTGTGACACCGTGATGAGGGATACGAGGCTAACGTACACCGATAAACTCATCTTT. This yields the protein CACDTVMRDTRLTYTDKLIF.